Given below is one TCR beta chain in context. Assay used: immunoSEQ multiplex PCR; TCRdb lists only in-frame clones, some missing. Of 55,000 to 80,000 clones in the sample, approximately 82% were seen once. The sample belongs to a study of blood T cell repertoires in COVID-19. Study summary: T cells, B-cell-depleted T cells, or PBMCs provided the cDNA or gDNA that served as material.

Trimming cost V 3 bases and J 5 bases, with 8 bases left between them. The CDR3 covers 14 residues. CDR1 and CDR2 from the germline V gene are SEHNR and FQNEAQ (reference sequence). Sequencing used peripheral blood. The receptor comes from a man aged 45-60 years with active COVID-19. V usage is TRBV7-9 and J usage is TRBJ1-6; TRBD1 might be the D (6 bases). CDR3: CASSFGQNNSPLHF. CDR3 sequence (DNA): TGTGCCAGCAGCTTCGGACAGAATAATTCACCCCTCCACTTT.